This T cell receptor beta chain was sequenced during a study of T cells expressing NK-cell markers (dated by TCRdb to 2018 to 2020). For context, the study as a whole: Three sorted T-cell subsets (CD3+CD56+NKG2C+, CD3+CD56+NKG2C- and CD3+CD56-NKG2C+) from several donors had their TCR beta-chain repertoires profiled. Among the eight sequenced donors, only one was HCMV-seronegative, while the other seven were HCMV-seropositive. The study sequenced eight donors, all healthy volunteers chosen at random: three men and five women. Sequencing of the libraries produced 2 x 150 bp reads on Illumina HiSeq 2000/2500, MiSeq or NextSeq.

Data came from an Illumina HiSeq 2000. TCR beta cDNA libraries were made by 5'RACE template switching that added a universal primer site and unique molecular identifiers. cDNA synthesis was primed from the TCR beta constant segment and was followed by two successive PCR amplification steps. As for the original processing: MIGEC handled demultiplexing of the reads and grouping by UMI, while MiTCR was used to assemble and quantify clonotypes. To exclude erroneous sequences, only TCR cDNA sequences supported by at least two reads were retained. The tcR package was used for downstream repertoire analysis, with clonotypes matched between fractions based on CDR3 nucleotide sequence plus V segment. VDJmatch was used to annotate antigen specificity against VDJdb, with one amino acid substitution in CDR3 allowed. TCRdb reprocessed the sequencing reads and holds a single record per CDR3 protein sequence, with no DNA. The V and J calls and clone size come from TCRdb's table, not from the authors' own analysis. This sample's listing comprises about 180,000 distinct CDR3 sequences. 20% of the sample is taken by the ten largest.

The study at large found these results: For several donors, the dominant CD3+CD56+NKG2C+ clonotypes were among the top 10 CD8+ clonotypes and accounted for 1.0-7.0% of CD8+ T cells. Whether the expanded NKG2C-expressing T cell clones were specific for HCMV antigens was left unclear. Those dominant clonotypes were again the most abundant among CD3+CD56-NKG2C+ cells in a few donors, at about 25-60.1%.

To determine HCMV serostatus, a commercial ELISA kit was used to detect HCMV-specific IgG in serum. Peripheral blood mononuclear cells were isolated from blood by Ficoll density gradient centrifugation. With regard to this clonotype: Its antigen is still unknown.

Spanning cysteine to phenylalanine, the CDR3 consists of 15 amino acids. No DNA accompanies this entry. CDR1 MNHEY and CDR2 SVGAGI were looked up in the germline V gene. This TCR derives from a man aged 18 to 70 in good health. The chain joins TRBV6-5 to TRBJ2-1; the TCRdb D gene call, TRBD1, has no DNA to confirm it. The sequencing sample was made of blood T cells: a sorted CD56 or NKG2C T cell subset, CD4+ or CD8+ T cells, or bulk PBMC T cells (not recorded which). The CDR3 loop reads CASSYGDRVSNEQFF.